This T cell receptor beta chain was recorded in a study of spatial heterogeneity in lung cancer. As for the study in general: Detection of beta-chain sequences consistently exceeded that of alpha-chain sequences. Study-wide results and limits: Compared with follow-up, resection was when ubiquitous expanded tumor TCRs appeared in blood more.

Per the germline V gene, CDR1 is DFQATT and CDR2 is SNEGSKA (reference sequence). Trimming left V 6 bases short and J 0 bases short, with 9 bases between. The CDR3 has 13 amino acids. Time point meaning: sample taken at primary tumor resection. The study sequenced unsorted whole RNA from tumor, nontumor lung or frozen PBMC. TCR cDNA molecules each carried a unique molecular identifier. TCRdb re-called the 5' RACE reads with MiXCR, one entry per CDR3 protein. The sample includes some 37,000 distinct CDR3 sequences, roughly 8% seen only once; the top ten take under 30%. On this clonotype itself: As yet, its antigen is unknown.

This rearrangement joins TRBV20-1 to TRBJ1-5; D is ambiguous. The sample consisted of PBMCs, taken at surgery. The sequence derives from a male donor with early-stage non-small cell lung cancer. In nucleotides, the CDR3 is TGCAGTGCCAGTACAGATAGCAATCAGCCCCAGCATTTT. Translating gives CSASTDSNQPQHF.